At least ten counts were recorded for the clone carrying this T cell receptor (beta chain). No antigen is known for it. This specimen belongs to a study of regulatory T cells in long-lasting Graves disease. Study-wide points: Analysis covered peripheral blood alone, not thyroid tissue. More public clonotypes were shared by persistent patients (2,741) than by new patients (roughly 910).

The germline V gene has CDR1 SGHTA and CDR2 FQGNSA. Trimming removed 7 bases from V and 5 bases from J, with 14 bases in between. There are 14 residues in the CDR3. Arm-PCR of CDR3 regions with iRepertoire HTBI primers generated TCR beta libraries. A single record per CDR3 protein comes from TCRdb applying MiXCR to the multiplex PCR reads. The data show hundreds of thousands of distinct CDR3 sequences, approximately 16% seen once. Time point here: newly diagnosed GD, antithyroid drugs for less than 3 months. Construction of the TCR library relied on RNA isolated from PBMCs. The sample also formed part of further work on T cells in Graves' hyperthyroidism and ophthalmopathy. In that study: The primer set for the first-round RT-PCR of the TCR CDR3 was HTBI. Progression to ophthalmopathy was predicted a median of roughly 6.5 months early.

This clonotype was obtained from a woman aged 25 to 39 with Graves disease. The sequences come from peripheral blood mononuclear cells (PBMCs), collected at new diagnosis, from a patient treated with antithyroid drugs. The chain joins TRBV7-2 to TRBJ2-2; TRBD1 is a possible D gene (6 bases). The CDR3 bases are TGTGCCAGCATCTACAGGGATGGAACCGGGGAGCTGTTTTTT. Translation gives CASIYRDGTGELFF.